Here is one T cell receptor beta chain with its context. Other DNA variants within this sample encode the same CDR3. Trimming at V came to 3 bases and at J to 2 bases, leaving 3 bases not matched to a gene. The CDR3 has 15 residues. Germline V lookup: CDR1 KGHSH, CDR2 LQKENI. This record belongs to a study of blood T cell repertoires in COVID-19. Study overall: From T cells, B-cell-depleted T cells, or PBMCs came the material, which was cDNA or gDNA.

Seattle patient enrollment occurred during active infection, with longitudinal follow-up thereafter. The data were produced by immunoSEQ multiplex PCR, yet TCRdb's version contains in-frame clones alone and is incomplete. The table records under 400,000 clones, about 91% of them present only once. The TCR was taken from a woman aged 30 to 39 with COVID-19, enrolled during active disease. The rearrangement uses TRBV18 and TRBJ2-2; TRBD1 matches at 7 bases. Sequenced input: peripheral blood. CDR3 DNA: TGTGCCAGCTCACCCCGGACAGGAAACACCGGGGAGCTGTTTTTT. Its translation is CASSPRTGNTGELFF.